The 18 T cell receptor beta chains listed next were all sequenced from one sample in a study of glioma-infiltrating T cells after dendritic cell vaccination. Time point indicated: after dendritic cell vaccination, including at tumor progression/relapse. Profiling relied on immunoSEQ multiplex PCR, and the TCRdb table lists in-frame clones only, not all of them. The sample has just under 100,000 clones, approximately 80% seen once. The sample was blood, taken after dendritic cell vaccination. The receptors derive from a human donor with glioblastoma.

This clone was counted between two and nine times. The rearrangement uses TRBV6-1 and TRBJ1-2, with 7 bases lining up with TRBD1. Germline V gene lookup returns CDR1 MNHNS and CDR2 SASEGT. V was clipped by 7 bases and J by 8 bases; unmatched bases: 7. This CDR3 has 12 amino acids. CDR3 coding DNA: TGTGCCAGCACCTGGGACAGAAGAGGCTACACCTTC. The encoded protein is CASTWDRRGYTF.

This clone was seen only once. V is TRBV5-1 and J is TRBJ2-7, with TRBD2 identical over 9 bases. CDR3 size: 15 residues. J was trimmed by 2 bases and V by 0 bases; bases with no gene match: 3. Germline lookup yields CDR1 SGHRS and CDR2 YFSETQ. The CDR3: CASSLEGGRAYEQYF. DNA for the CDR3: TGCGCCAGCAGCTTGGAGGGCGGGAGGGCCTACGAGCAGTACTTC.

In its sample, this clone was seen once. This chain joins TRBV7-9 and TRBJ2-6; 8 nucleotides match TRBD2. J lost 0 bases, V lost 4 bases, and 2 bases had no gene match. The V gene's germline CDR1 is SEHNR and CDR2 FQNEAQ (reference sequence). The CDR3 contains 16 residues. Here the CDR3 reads CASSSGTSSGANVLTF. In DNA form, the CDR3 reads TGTGCCAGCAGCTCGGGGACTAGCTCTGGGGCCAACGTCCTGACTTTC.

The J gene is TRBJ1-1, the V gene TRBV5-1; TRBD1 is a possible D gene (6 bases). CDR3 size: 14 residues. Germline V gene lookup returns CDR1 SGHRS and CDR2 YFSETQ. V gave up 0 bases and J gave up 5 bases, with 11 bases separating them. CDR3 amino acids: CASSLGTEGTEAFF. The CDR3 nucleotides are TGCGCCAGCAGCTTGGGGACAGAGGGTACTGAAGCTTTCTTT. The entire variable domain, with the rest obtained from reference TRBV5-1 and TRBJ1-1, is as follows: KAGVTQTPRYLIKTRGQQVTLSCSPISGHRSVSWYQQTPGQGLQFLFEYFSETQRNKGNFPGRFSGRQFSNSRSEMNVSTLELGDSALYLCASSLGTEGTEAFFGQGTRLTVV.

V usage is TRBV2 and J usage is TRBJ2-7; 9 bases match TRBD1. The CDR3 runs 13 residues. J was trimmed by 3 bases and V by 9 bases; bases with no gene match: 6. Germline V lookup: CDR1 SNHLY, CDR2 FYNNEI. This CDR3 reads CARRRDRDYEQYF. The CDR3 bases are TGTGCCAGAAGGAGGGACAGGGACTACGAGCAGTACTTC.

V and J are TRBV19 and TRBJ2-1; 8 nucleotides agree with TRBD2. Germline lookup yields CDR1 LNHDA and CDR2 SQIVND (reference sequence). Unmatched junction bases numbered 13, after V lost 9 bases and J lost 6 bases. The CDR3 totals 15 residues. The CDR3 DNA follows: TGTGCCAGCTCGCCCGGACTAGCAACACCCAATGAGCAGTTCTTC. It is translated as CASSPGLATPNEQFF.

The chain is built from TRBV9 and TRBJ1-1, with 11 bases lining up with TRBD1. The CDR3 consists of 16 residues. Germline-derived CDR1 and CDR2 are SGDLS and YYNGEE. J was trimmed by 5 bases and V by 2 bases; bases with no gene match: 8. DNA for the CDR3: TGTGCCAGCAGCGTCGGGACAGGGGGTGTAGGTACTGAAGCTTTCTTT. Its protein is CASSVGTGGVGTEAFF.

The chain combines TRBV30 with TRBJ1-3; weak D call: TRBD1 (5 bases). The CDR3 is made up of 13 amino acids. In germline, CDR1 is GTSNPN, CDR2 SVGIG (reference sequence). Trimming removed 3 bases from V and 0 bases from J, with 6 bases in between. The CDR3 spells CAWRQVSGNTIYF. In DNA, the CDR3 is TGTGCCTGGAGACAGGTCTCTGGAAACACCATATATTTT.

There are a few counts of this clone. The rearrangement uses TRBV5-1 and TRBJ2-7; 10 nucleotides align to TRBD1. V shed 2 bases and J 5 bases; nucleotides not matched to a gene: 4. The CDR3 loop spans 14 amino acids. The germline V gene encodes CDR1 SGHRS and CDR2 YFSETQ. The CDR3 here is CASSFVGQGNEQYF. The DNA of the CDR3 is TGCGCCAGCAGCTTCGTGGGACAGGGGAACGAGCAGTACTTC.

V is TRBV30 and J is TRBJ1-4; D is undetermined. Germline loops: CDR1 GTSNPN, CDR2 SVGIG (reference sequence). The V and J ends lost 6 bases and 8 bases respectively, with 13 bases between them. This CDR3 spans 12 amino acids. The CDR3 protein is CACGQGGEKLFF. In DNA, the CDR3 is TGTGCCTGCGGGCAAGGAGGCGAAAAACTGTTTTTT. The full variable domain, completed using reference TRBV30 and TRBJ1-4, is SQTIHQWPATLVQPVGSPLSLECTVEGTSNPNLYWYRQAAGRGLQLLFYSVGIGQISSEVPQNLSASRPQDRQFILSSKKLLLSDSGFYLCACGQGGEKLFFGSGTQLSVL.

The chain couples TRBV5-1 to TRBJ2-2; perhaps TRBD1 as D (5 bases). CDR1 is SGHRS and CDR2 is YFSETQ in the germline V gene. Trimming left V 1 base short and J 6 bases short, with 13 bases between. The CDR3 consists of 15 residues. CDR3: CASSLSQGSAGELFF. In DNA form, the CDR3 reads TGCGCCAGCAGCTTGTCTCAGGGTTCGGCCGGGGAGCTGTTTTTT.

This clone showed up just once. The V gene is TRBV19, the J gene TRBJ1-1; D unresolved. The length of the CDR3 is 14 residues. Per the germline V gene, CDR1 is LNHDA and CDR2 is SQIVND (reference sequence). The V and J ends lost 4 bases and 4 bases respectively, with 13 bases between them. The CDR3 coding sequence is TGTGCCAGTAGTAACGGGGTTTTGGTCACTGAAGCTTTCTTT. This encodes CASSNGVLVTEAFF.

This clone was observed a few times. The chain is built from TRBV6-1 and TRBJ1-3, with D perhaps TRBD1 (5 bases). V gave up 3 bases and J gave up 4 bases, with 13 bases separating them. The CDR3 sequence is 15 residues long. Germline V gene lookup returns CDR1 MNHNS and CDR2 SASEGT. CDR3 DNA sequence: TGTGCCAGCAGTGATCCAGGGCGGAAAGGAAACACCATATATTTT. As protein: CASSDPGRKGNTIYF.

This chain uses TRBV12-5 with TRBJ1-2; D uncertain. Trimming stripped 2 bases from V and 8 bases from J, with 9 bases between. Germline CDR1 and CDR2: LGHNT and FRNRAP. This CDR3 spans 12 amino acids. The CDR3 DNA sequence: TGTGCTAGTGGTTTGTTGACGAGGGGCTACACCTTC. It encodes CASGLLTRGYTF.

The chain carries TRBV10-3 and TRBJ2-7; D uncertain. This CDR3 is built from 13 residues. V dropped 3 bases and J dropped 1 base, with 7 bases sitting between them. Looked up from germline, CDR1 is ENHRY and CDR2 is SYGVKD. In DNA, the CDR3 is TGTGCCATCAGTGAAATACAATCCTACGAGCAGTACTTC. This sequence encodes CAISEIQSYEQYF.

This clone was found once. The chain links TRBV5-1 to TRBJ1-1; 10 positions match TRBD1. The CDR3 has 17 amino acids. Trimming took 0 bases from V and 0 from J; bases not matched to a gene: 5. From germline, CDR1 is SGHRS and CDR2 YFSETQ. CDR3 amino acids: CASSLAGTGVMNTEAFF. CDR3 coding DNA: TGCGCCAGCAGCTTGGCCGGGACAGGGGTAATGAACACTGAAGCTTTCTTT.

The gene calls are TRBV29-1 and TRBJ1-3, with D tentatively TRBD1 (5 bases). Deletions cut 2 bases from V and 1 base from J, with 9 bases between. Looked up from germline, CDR1 is SQVTM and CDR2 is ANQGSEA. The CDR3 has 14 amino acids. CDR3 DNA sequence: TGCAGCGTTGAATGGGCAGGGTCTGGAAACACCATATATTTT. The encoded protein is CSVEWAGSGNTIYF.

The rearrangement joins TRBV19 to TRBJ2-7; D is undetermined. Germline loops: CDR1 LNHDA, CDR2 SQIVND (reference sequence). The length of the CDR3 is 13 residues. With 5 bases removed from V and 1 base from J, the gap between germline ends came to 9 bases. The CDR3 is CASSSTPSYEQYF. The CDR3 nucleotides are TGTGCCAGTAGTTCAACTCCATCCTACGAGCAGTACTTC.